The present T cell receptor beta chain was sequenced within a study of blood T cell repertoires in COVID-19. Study-level background: Spain, Italy and the United States supplied samples that represented acute and convalescent COVID-19.

The authors' processing: Researchers report that nucleated cell counts were estimated from reference gene primer amplification. Repertoires were generated with immunoSEQ multiplex PCR, while TCRdb's copy carries only in-frame clones and drops some. Clonal size and the V and J genes are those of that table, whereas D and trimming came from the DNA. The data hold some 240,000 clones, with roughly 89% observed a single time. This sequence originates from a woman in her thirties or forties who had recovered from COVID-19. Sequenced material: peripheral blood.

The CDR3 DNA follows: TGTGCCAGCAGTCGCGGGGTGGCAACTAATGAAAAACTGTTTTTT. This translates into CASSRGVATNEKLFF. The genes are TRBV6-6 and TRBJ1-4; D is ambiguous. V was pared by 5 bases and J by 0 bases, with 10 bases between. Germline V gene data show CDR1 as MNHNY and CDR2 as SVGAGI (reference sequence). This CDR3 comprises 15 residues.